This T cell receptor beta chain was captured by sequencing in a study of response to subunit inactivated influenza vaccine. General observations from the study: Each seasonal influenza vaccination, the authors suggested, recruits few new T cells.

TCRdb reanalysed the RT-PCR reads using MiXCR and keeps one entry per CDR3 protein. The table shows about 520,000 distinct CDR3 sequences, with 25% occurring only once. This clonotype has ten or more counts. Its specificity is unknown. This CDR3 is 12 amino acids long. Looked up from germline, CDR1 is SQVTM and CDR2 is ANQGSEA. Trimming pared 7 bases from V and 7 bases from J, leaving 16 bases between. The chain is built from TRBV29-1 and TRBJ1-2; a weak D match, TRBD1 (5 bases). Sequenced material: CD4+ T cells sorted from PBMCs, taken 5 days after vaccination. The clonotype was recovered from a man aged 45-60 years who received an inactivated influenza vaccine. The CDR3 reads CSALGLSFGYTF. In DNA form, the CDR3 reads TGCAGCGCCCTGGGACTCTCCTTTGGCTACACCTTC.